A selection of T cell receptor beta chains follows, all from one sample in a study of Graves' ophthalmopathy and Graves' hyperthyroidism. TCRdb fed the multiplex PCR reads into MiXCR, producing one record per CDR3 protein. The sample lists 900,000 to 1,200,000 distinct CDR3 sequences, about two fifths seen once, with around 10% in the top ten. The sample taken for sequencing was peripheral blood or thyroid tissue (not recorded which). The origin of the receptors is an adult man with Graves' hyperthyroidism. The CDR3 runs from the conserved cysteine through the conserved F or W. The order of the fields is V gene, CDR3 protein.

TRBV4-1	CASSQRQESYEQCF
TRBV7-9	CASSTAGANYGYTF
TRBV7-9	CASSFYICSAQRLAEETQYF
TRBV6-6	CASRNRGQAGNTIYF
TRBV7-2	CASSPDGTALNYGYTF
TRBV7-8	CASSRDRNSGNTIYF
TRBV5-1	CASSPGTDRQPQHF
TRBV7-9	CASSFRRPANTGELFF
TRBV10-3	CAISESHADNQPQHF
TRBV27	CASSGLGQPQHF
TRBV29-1	CSVDVGHYEQYF
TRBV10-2	CASSSQQNRRNTEAFF
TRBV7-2	CASSYNGVVPQHF
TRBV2	CASIEAPRGGLSTYEQYF
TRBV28	CASSSGMGETQYF
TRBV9	CASSVIAMNTGELFF
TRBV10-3	CAISGQGPQPQHF
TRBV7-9	CASSMTGHGSGETQYF
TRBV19	CASSPLDRVSSPLHF
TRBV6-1	CASTPQVLNQPQYF
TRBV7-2	CASSSLPTTANTEAFF
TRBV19	CASSLVGGLTNSNQPQHF
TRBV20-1	CSASGGGNQPQHF
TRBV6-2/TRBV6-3	CASSYLQGGPGELFF
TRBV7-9	CASSFPSPGQINYGYTF
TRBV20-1	CSARELGGPNEKLFF
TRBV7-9	CASSWGPQPQHF
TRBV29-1	CSVVTGRTGANVLTF
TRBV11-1	CASSLDGETSYEQYF
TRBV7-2	CASSLGSGRTQHF
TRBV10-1	CASSRSAGPINQPQHF
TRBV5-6	CASSLGPQGGQPQHF
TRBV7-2	CASSFVSGNLDYGYTF
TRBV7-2	CASSLDGSSPLHF
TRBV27	CASSLYRGGDGYTF
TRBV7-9	CASTDRNTEAFF
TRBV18	CASSHRDNYGYTF
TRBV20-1	CSARFNTNRLARSYEQYF
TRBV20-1	CSARGPRRSYTF
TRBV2	CASNSETYEQYF
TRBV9	CASSYSGQGYQETQYF
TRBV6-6	CASTLSGGKTEAFF
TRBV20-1	CSADGTSNTEAFF
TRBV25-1	CASGGATRGGTIYF
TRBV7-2	CASSSNNMNTGELFF
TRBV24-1	CATSDPRAGSCFF
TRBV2	CASRPGQGTSTGEQYF
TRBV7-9	CASSQNRISGYTF
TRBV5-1	CASSLGTSGSRYEQYF
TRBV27	CASRPRSGGVNTEAFF
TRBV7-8	CASRRGGIRETQYF
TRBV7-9	CASSLREGGGYTF
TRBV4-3	CASSQNPGQALNYGYTF